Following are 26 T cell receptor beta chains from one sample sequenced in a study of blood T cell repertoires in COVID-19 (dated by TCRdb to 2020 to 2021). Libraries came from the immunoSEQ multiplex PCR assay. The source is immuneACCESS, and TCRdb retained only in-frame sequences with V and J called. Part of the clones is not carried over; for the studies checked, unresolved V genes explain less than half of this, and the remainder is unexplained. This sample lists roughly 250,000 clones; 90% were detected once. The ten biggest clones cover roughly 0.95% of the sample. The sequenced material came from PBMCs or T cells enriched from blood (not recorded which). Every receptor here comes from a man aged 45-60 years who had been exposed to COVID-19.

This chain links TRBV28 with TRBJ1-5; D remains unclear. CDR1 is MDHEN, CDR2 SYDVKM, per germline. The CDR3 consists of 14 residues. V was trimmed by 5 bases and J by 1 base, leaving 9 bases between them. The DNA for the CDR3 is TGTGCCAGCAGTAATGCGTTAAGCAATCAGCCCCAGCATTTT. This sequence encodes CASSNALSNQPQHF.

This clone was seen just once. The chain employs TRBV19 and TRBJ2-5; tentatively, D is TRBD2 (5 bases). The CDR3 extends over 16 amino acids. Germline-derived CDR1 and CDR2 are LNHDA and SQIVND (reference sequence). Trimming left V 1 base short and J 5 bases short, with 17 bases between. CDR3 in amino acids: CASSIGALASVETQYF. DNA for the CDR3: TGTGCCAGTAGTATAGGAGCGCTAGCATCCGTGGAGACCCAGTACTTC.

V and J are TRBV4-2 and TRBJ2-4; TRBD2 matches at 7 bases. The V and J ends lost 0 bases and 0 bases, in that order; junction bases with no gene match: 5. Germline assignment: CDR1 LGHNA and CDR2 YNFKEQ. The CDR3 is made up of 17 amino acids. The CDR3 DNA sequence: TGTGCCAGCAGCCAAGATTCGGGGGGTTTAGCCAAAAACATTCAGTACTTC. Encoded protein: CASSQDSGGLAKNIQYF.

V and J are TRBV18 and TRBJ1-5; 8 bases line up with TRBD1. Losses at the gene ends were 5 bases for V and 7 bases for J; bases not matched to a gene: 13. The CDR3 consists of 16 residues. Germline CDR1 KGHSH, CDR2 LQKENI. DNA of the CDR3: TGTGCCAGCTCATGGACAGGGCCAGGGGGAAACCAGCCCCAGCATTTT. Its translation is CASSWTGPGGNQPQHF. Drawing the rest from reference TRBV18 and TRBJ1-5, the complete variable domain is NAGVMQNPRHLVRRRGQEARLRCSPMKGHSHVYWYRQLPEEGLKFMVYLQKENIIDESGMPKERFSAEFPKEGPSILRIQQVVRGDSAAYFCASSWTGPGGNQPQHFGDGTRLSIL.

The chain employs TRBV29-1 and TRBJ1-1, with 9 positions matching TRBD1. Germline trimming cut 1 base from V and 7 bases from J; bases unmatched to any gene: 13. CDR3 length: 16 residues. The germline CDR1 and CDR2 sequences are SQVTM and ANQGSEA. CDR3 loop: CSVEGSLTGGQSEAFF. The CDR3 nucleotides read TGCAGCGTTGAAGGTTCCCTTACAGGGGGCCAAAGTGAAGCTTTCTTT.

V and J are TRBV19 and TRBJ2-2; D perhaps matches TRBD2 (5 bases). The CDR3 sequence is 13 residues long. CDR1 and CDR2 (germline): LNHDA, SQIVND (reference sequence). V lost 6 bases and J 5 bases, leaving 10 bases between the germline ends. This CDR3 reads CASSLRTTGELFF. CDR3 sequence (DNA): TGTGCCAGTAGCCTCCGGACTACCGGGGAGCTGTTTTTT.

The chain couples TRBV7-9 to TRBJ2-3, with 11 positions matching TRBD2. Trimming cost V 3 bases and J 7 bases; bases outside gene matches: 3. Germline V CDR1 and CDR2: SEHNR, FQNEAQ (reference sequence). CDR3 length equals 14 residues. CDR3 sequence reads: CASSLGLADYTQYF. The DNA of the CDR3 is TGTGCCAGCAGCTTGGGACTAGCGGACTATACGCAGTATTTT.

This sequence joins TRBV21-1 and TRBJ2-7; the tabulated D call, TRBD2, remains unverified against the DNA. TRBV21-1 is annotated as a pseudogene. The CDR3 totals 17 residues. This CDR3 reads CASSKQEGPPGLYEQYV. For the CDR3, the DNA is TGTGCCAGCAGTAAACAGGAGGGGCCGCCCGGGTTATACGAGCAGTACGTC.

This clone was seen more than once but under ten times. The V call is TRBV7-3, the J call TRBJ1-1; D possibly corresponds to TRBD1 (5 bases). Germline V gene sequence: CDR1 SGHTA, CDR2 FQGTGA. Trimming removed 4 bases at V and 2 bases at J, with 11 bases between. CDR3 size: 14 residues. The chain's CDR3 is CASSSQGVNTEAFF. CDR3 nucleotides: TGTGCCAGCAGCTCCCAGGGTGTCAACACTGAAGCTTTCTTT.

The CDR3 nucleotides are TGCGCCAGCAGCTTGGGACAGGGAAGAAATGGCTACACCTTC. Its translation: CASSLGQGRNGYTF. The genes are TRBV5-1 and TRBJ1-2, with 7 bases that match TRBD1. The CDR3 has 14 amino acids. V trimming: 0 bases; J trimming: 6 bases; junction bases outside the gene matches: 5. Germline V gene lookup returns CDR1 SGHRS and CDR2 YFSETQ.

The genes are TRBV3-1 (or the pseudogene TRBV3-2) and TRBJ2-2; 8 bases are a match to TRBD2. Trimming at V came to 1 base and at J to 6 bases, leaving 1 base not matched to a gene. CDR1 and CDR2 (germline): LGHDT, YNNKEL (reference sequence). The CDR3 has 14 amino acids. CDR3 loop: CASSQVLAAGELFF. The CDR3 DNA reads TGTGCCAGCAGCCAAGTACTAGCGGCCGGGGAGCTGTTTTTT.

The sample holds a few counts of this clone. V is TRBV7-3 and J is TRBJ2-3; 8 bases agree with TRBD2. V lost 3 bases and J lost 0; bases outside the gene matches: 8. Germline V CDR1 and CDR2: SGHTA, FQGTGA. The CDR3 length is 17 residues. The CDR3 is CASSLGGGITSTDTQYF. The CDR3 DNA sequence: TGTGCCAGCAGCTTGGGCGGGGGGATTACTAGCACAGATACGCAGTATTTT.

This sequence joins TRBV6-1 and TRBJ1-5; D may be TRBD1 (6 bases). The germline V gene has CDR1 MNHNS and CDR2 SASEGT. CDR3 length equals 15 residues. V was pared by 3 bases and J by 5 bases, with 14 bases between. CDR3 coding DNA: TGTGCCAGCAGTGAGGGCCCAGGGGCACATCAGCCCCAGCATTTT. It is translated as CASSEGPGAHQPQHF.

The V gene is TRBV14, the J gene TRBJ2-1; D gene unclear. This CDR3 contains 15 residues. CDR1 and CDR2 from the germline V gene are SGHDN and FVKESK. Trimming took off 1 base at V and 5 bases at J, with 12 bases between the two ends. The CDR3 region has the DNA TGTGCCAGCAGCCAAGGTTCAGTCAAGAACAATGAGCAGTTCTTC. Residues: CASSQGSVKNNEQFF.

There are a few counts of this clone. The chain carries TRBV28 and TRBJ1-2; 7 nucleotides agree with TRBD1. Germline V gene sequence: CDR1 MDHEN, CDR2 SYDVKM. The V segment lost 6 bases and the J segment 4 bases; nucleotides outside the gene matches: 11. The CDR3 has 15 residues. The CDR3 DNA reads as TGTGCCAGCAGGTTAACCCCAGGGGGAAGCTATGGCTACACCTTC. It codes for CASRLTPGGSYGYTF.

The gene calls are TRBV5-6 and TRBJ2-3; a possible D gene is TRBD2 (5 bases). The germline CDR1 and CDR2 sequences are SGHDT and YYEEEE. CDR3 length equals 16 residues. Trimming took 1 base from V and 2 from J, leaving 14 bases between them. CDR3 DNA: TGTGCCAGCAGCTTGAGCAGCGCCGGGGACACAGATACGCAGTATTTT. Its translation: CASSLSSAGDTDTQYF.

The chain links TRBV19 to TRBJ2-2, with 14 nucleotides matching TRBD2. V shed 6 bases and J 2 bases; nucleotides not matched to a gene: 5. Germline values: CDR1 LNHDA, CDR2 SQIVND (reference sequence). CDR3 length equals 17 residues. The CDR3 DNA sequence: TGTGCCAGTAGACCGGGACTAGCGGGAGAAAACACCGGGGAGCTGTTTTTT. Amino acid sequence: CASRPGLAGENTGELFF. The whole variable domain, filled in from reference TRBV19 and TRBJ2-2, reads DGGITQSPKYLFRKEGQNVTLSCEQNLNHDAMYWYRQDPGQGLRLIYYSQIVNDFQKGDIAEGYSVSREKKESFPLTVTSAQKNPTAFYLCASRPGLAGENTGELFFGEGSRLTVL.

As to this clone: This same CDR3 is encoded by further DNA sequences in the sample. The DNA for the CDR3 is TGCGCCAGCAGCTTGGGGTCTAGCAGCTACAATGAGCAGTTCTTC. It is translated as CASSLGSSSYNEQFF. The gene calls are TRBV5-1 and TRBJ2-1; the D gene is possibly TRBD2 (5 bases). This CDR3 spans 15 amino acids. V was cut by 0 bases and J by 3 bases, with 10 bases left in between. Germline V CDR1 and CDR2: SGHRS, YFSETQ.

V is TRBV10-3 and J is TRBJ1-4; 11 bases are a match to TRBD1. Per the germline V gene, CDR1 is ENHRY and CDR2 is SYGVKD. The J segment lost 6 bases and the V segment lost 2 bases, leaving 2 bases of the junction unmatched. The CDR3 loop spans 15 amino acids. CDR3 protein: CAISERTGGDEKLFF. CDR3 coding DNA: TGTGCCATCAGTGAGCGGACAGGGGGCGATGAAAAACTGTTTTTT.

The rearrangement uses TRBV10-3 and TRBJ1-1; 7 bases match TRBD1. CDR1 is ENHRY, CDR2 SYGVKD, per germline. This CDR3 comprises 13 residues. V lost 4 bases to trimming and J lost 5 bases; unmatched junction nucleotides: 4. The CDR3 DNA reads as TGTGCCATCAGTGGGACAGGCAGAACTGAAGCTTTCTTT. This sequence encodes CAISGTGRTEAFF.

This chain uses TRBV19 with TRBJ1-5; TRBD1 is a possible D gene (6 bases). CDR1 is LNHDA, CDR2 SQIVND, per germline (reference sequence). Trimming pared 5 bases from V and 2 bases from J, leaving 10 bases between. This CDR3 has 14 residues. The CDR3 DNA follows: TGTGCCAGTAGTGCAGGGGCGGGCAATCAGCCCCAGCATTTT. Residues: CASSAGAGNQPQHF.

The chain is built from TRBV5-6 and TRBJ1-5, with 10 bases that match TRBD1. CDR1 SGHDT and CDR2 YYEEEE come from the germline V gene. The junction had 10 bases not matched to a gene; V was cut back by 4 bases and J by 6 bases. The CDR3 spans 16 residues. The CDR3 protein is CASSDSDRGHSQPQHF. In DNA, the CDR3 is TGTGCCAGCAGCGACTCCGACAGGGGGCATAGTCAGCCCCAGCATTTT.

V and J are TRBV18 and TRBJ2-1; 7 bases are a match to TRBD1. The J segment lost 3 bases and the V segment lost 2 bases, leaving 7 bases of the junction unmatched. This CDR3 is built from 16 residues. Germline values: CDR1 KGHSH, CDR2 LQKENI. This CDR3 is CASSPNRDRSYNEQFF. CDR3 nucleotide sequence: TGTGCCAGCTCACCAAACCGGGACAGAAGCTACAATGAGCAGTTCTTC.

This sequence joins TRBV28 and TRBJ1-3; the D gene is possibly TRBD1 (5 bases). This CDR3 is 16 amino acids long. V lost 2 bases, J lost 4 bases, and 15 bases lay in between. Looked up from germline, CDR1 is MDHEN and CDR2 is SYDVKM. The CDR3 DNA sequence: TGTGCCAGCAGTTTAAATTTAGGGCAGGGAGGAAACACCATATATTTT. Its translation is CASSLNLGQGGNTIYF.

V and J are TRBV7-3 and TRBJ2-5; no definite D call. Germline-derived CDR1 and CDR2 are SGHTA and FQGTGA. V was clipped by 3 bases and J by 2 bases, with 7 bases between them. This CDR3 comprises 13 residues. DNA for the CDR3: TGTGCCAGCAGCTTCGACATTCAAGAGACCCAGTACTTC. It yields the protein CASSFDIQETQYF.

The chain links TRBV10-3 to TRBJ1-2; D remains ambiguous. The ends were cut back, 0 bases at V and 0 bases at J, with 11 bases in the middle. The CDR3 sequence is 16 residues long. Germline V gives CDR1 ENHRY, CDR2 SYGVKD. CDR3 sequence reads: CAISESRRDSNYGYTF. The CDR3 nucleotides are TGTGCCATCAGTGAGTCTAGGAGAGATTCTAACTATGGCTACACCTTC.